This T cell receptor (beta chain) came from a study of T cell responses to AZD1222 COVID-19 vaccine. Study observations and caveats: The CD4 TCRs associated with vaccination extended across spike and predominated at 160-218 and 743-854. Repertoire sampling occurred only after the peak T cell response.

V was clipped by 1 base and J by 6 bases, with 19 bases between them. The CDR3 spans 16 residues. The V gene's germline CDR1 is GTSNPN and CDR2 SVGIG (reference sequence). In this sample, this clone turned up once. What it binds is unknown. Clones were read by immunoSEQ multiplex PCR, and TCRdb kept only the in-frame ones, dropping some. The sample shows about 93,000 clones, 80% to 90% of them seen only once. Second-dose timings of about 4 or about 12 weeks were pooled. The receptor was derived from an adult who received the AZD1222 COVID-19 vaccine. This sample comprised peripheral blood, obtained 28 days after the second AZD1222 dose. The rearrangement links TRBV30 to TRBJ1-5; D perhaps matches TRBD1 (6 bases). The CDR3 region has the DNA TGTGCCTGGAGTGGACTGACAGGTGCTGCGGCTCAGCCCCAGCATTTT. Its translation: CAWSGLTGAAAQPQHF.